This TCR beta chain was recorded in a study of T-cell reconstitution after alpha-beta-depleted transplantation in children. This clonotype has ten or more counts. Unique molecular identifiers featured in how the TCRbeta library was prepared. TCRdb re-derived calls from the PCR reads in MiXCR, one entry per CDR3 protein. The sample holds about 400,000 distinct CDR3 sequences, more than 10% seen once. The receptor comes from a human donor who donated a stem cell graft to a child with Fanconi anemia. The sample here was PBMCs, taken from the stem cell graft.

The DNA of the CDR3 is TGTGCCAGCAGCTACGCTGCAGGGGCCGGGGAGCTGTTTTTT. It translates to CASSYAAGAGELFF. This chain links TRBV11-2 with TRBJ2-2, with D possibly matching TRBD1 (6 bases). The CDR3 sequence is 14 residues long. V lost 4 bases and J 6 bases, leaving 12 bases between the germline ends. The V gene's germline CDR1 is SGHAT and CDR2 FQNNGV.